This entry concerns a single T cell receptor beta chain. Its antigen remains unknown. V was cut by 7 bases and J by 11 bases, with 15 bases left in between. The CDR3 runs 13 residues. Germline CDR1 is MNHEY and CDR2 is SVGAGI. The sample comes from a study of OX40 agonist ivuxolimab in advanced cancers. Across the whole study: Prior anti-PD-1, anti-PD-L1 or anti-CTLA-4 therapy was allowed; around 40% had some.

The table came from immunoSEQ multiplex PCR; TCRdb's copy has only in-frame clones and leaves some out. The table lists tens of thousands of clones, approximately 87% of them singletons. Study-wide results and caveats: Dose levels from 0.1 to 3.0 mg/kg saw CD4+ and CD8+ blood T cells expand clonally by week 6. The authors also found low normalized T-cell clonal expansion in some nonresponders.

At cycle 4 day 1, cycle 7 day 1, and baseline, blood was sampled. The input for sequencing was CD4+ or CD8+ T cells sorted from blood, taken in a trial of the OX40 agonist ivuxolimab. The rearrangement links TRBV6-5 to TRBJ1-6; tentatively, D is TRBD1 (6 bases). This clonotype was obtained from an adult with an advanced solid tumor such as melanoma, head and neck, liver or kidney cancer. CDR3 DNA: TGTGCCAGCAAGGGGCAGGGACACCCACCCCTCCACTTT. Translated: CASKGQGHPPLHF.